The 27 T cell receptor beta chains in this list originate from one sample, sequenced in a study of vaccination and CD4 T cells after COVID-19. Antigens of these TCRs are unknown. Sequenced with the Oncomine TCR Beta short-read assay was DNA taken from cultured CD4+ T cells. From the PCR reads, TCRdb called clonotypes with MiXCR, one entry per CDR3 protein. In the table there are around 12,000 distinct CDR3 sequences, roughly 53% of which are singletons. The treatment denotes: roughly 10-day PBMC culture with coronavirus spike peptide pools or control peptides (ViraFEST assay). Sequenced input: CD4+ T cells from blood, cultured in vitro. The receptor set was obtained from a human donor who had recovered from COVID-19.

J is TRBJ2-2 and V is TRBV7-2, with 10 positions matching TRBD2. From germline, CDR1 is SGHTA and CDR2 FQGNSA. The CDR3 has 15 residues. With 5 bases clipped from V and 5 bases from J, the junction kept 5 bases outside the gene matches. CDR3 amino acids: CASSQRGGRTGELFF. In DNA, the CDR3 is TGTGCCAGCAGCCAGCGGGGGGGCCGAACCGGGGAGCTGTTTTTT.

The chain links TRBV27 to TRBJ1-2; 8 positions match TRBD1. J was trimmed by 8 bases and V by 3 bases; bases with no gene match: 11. Germline assignment: CDR1 MNHEY and CDR2 SMNVEV (reference sequence). The CDR3 runs to 15 residues. The CDR3 nucleotides are TGTGCCAGCAGTTTGCAGGGGGCGACAGGCTCCGGCTACACCTTC. It is translated as CASSLQGATGSGYTF.

The genes are TRBV15 and TRBJ1-5; D call uncertain. The length of the CDR3 is 14 residues. V dropped 7 bases and J dropped 0 bases, with 10 bases sitting between them. The germline CDR1 and CDR2 sequences are LNHNV and YYDKDF (reference sequence). CDR3 sequence: CATNSWNSNQPQHF. The DNA of the CDR3 is TGTGCCACCAACAGTTGGAATAGCAATCAGCCCCAGCATTTT.

This clonotype was counted a few times. Sequence at one end of the junction differs from germline and may be a read error. The chain is built from TRBV7-2 and TRBJ2-4; 9 nucleotides agree with TRBD2. The CDR3 runs to 14 residues. CDR1 and CDR2 (germline): SGHTA, FQGNSA. In nucleotides, the CDR3 is TGTGCCAGCAGCCCCACCGGGACTAGCTTACAAGTCGGCTTC. Amino acid sequence: CASSPTGTSLQVGF.

This chain joins TRBV7-7 and TRBJ2-3, with D uncertain. CDR1 SSHAT and CDR2 FNYEAQ come from the germline V gene (reference sequence). This CDR3 contains 15 residues. V lost 2 bases and J 0 bases, leaving 9 bases between the germline ends. The CDR3 here is CASSLLPGSTDTQYF. CDR3 sequence (DNA): TGTGCCAGCAGCTTACTTCCCGGGAGCACAGATACGCAGTATTTT.

The V gene is TRBV4-1, the J gene TRBJ2-1; D is ambiguous. CDR1 is MGHRA and CDR2 is YSYEKL in the germline V gene. The CDR3 runs to 13 residues. The ends were cut back, 4 bases at V and 5 bases at J, with 9 bases in the middle. Written as DNA, the CDR3 is TGCGCCAGCAGCCTAACCGGAAACAATGAGCAGTTCTTC. Its translation is CASSLTGNNEQFF.

This chain connects TRBV10-3 to TRBJ2-3, with TRBD2 matching over 16 bases. V gave up 4 bases and J gave up 2 bases; unmatched junction bases: 12. Germline loops: CDR1 ENHRY, CDR2 SYGVKD. This CDR3 has 20 residues. The CDR3 sequence is CAISAGTSGRARPSTDTQYF. The DNA for the CDR3 is TGTGCCATCAGTGCGGGGACTAGCGGGAGGGCTCGACCTTCCACAGATACGCAGTATTTT.

J is TRBJ2-7 and V is TRBV2, with D unresolved. CDR3 length: 15 residues. In germline, CDR1 is SNHLY, CDR2 FYNNEI. Trimming left V 3 bases short and J 3 bases short, with 15 bases between. CDR3 in amino acids: CASSENQSLDYEQYF. In nucleotides, the CDR3 is TGTGCCAGCAGTGAGAATCAAAGCTTAGACTACGAGCAGTACTTC.

The chain combines TRBV6-1 with TRBJ2-3, with D tentatively TRBD1 (6 bases). CDR3 length: 14 residues. Germline CDR1 reads MNHNS; CDR2 reads SASEGT. Trimming removed 6 bases from V and 2 bases from J, with 12 bases in between. For the CDR3, the DNA is TGTGCCAGCAGCCACGGACAGACCACAGATACGCAGTATTTT. Amino acids: CASSHGQTTDTQYF.

The chain is built from TRBV2 and TRBJ2-5, with D perhaps TRBD1 or TRBD2 (5 bases each). The V gene's germline CDR1 is SNHLY and CDR2 FYNNEI. The CDR3 sequence is 11 residues long. The V and J ends lost 8 bases and 7 bases respectively, with 11 bases between them. The CDR3 region is CASASGGTQYF. CDR3 nucleotide sequence: TGTGCCAGCGCCTCTGGGGGGACCCAGTACTTC.

This chain connects TRBV12-3 or TRBV12-4 to TRBJ2-7; D tentatively fits TRBD1 or TRBD2 (5 bases each). CDR3 length: 14 amino acids. Between the trimmed V and J ends, which lost 3 bases and 6 bases, there was a span of 15 bases. The CDR3 nucleotides read TGTGCCAGCAGTTTTGGGACGGAGCACGTCGAGCAGTACTTC. Translated, it gives CASSFGTEHVEQYF.

In its sample, this clonotype was seen a few times. The chain is built from TRBV19 and TRBJ2-7; 13 bases map to TRBD2. Germline assignment: CDR1 LNHDA and CDR2 SQIVND (reference sequence). Trimming at V came to 5 bases and at J to 2 bases, leaving 3 bases not matched to a gene. The CDR3 spans 15 residues. CDR3 sequence: CASSYGTSGAYEQYF. The CDR3 DNA reads as TGTGCCAGTAGTTACGGGACTAGCGGGGCCTACGAGCAGTACTTC.

In its sample, this clonotype was seen a few times. The chain couples TRBV7-3 to TRBJ1-1; 9 bases match TRBD1. Germline values: CDR1 SGHTA, CDR2 FQGTGA. V shed 5 bases, J shed 6 bases, and the junction held 10 bases outside the gene matches. The CDR3 has 15 amino acids. The CDR3 sequence: CASSPYPQGAAEAFF. The CDR3 DNA reads as TGTGCCAGCAGCCCCTACCCACAGGGGGCTGCTGAAGCTTTCTTT.

The rearrangement joins TRBV28 to TRBJ1-6; 9 bases fit TRBD1. Germline lookup yields CDR1 MDHEN and CDR2 SYDVKM. Trimming took 6 bases from V and 5 from J; bases not matched to a gene: 2. The CDR3 covers 14 residues. CDR3 amino acids: CASRGDRDNSPLHF. The CDR3 DNA is TGTGCCAGCAGGGGGGACAGGGATAATTCACCCCTCCACTTT.

The gene calls are TRBV7-2 and TRBJ2-5; a possible D gene is TRBD2 (5 bases). V dropped 5 bases and J dropped 7 bases, with 14 bases sitting between them. The germline V gene encodes CDR1 SGHTA and CDR2 FQGNSA. CDR3 length: 13 amino acids. CDR3 sequence reads: CASSTSVDGTQYF. The CDR3 nucleotides are TGTGCCAGCAGCACTAGTGTAGATGGGACCCAGTACTTC.

V and J are TRBV20-1 and TRBJ2-7, with TRBD2 identical over 10 bases. After removal of 2 bases from V and 2 bases from J, the junction contained 6 bases not matched to a gene. This CDR3 contains 15 residues. Per the germline V gene, CDR1 is DFQATT and CDR2 is SNEGSKA (reference sequence). The chain's CDR3 is CSARRASGSTYEQYF. The CDR3 DNA follows: TGCAGTGCTAGACGGGCTAGCGGGAGTACCTACGAGCAGTACTTC.

This clonotype occurred a few times. The chain joins TRBV20-1 to TRBJ1-5; TRBD1 aligns across 7 bases. The CDR3 totals 17 residues. CDR1 and CDR2 (germline): DFQATT, SNEGSKA (reference sequence). V lost 1 base, J lost 0 bases, and 9 bases stayed unmatched. The CDR3 loop is CSARGRHGTVSNQPQHF. CDR3 DNA sequence: TGCAGTGCTAGAGGTAGGCACGGGACAGTTAGCAATCAGCCCCAGCATTTT.

The table lists this clonotype with a few counts. V is TRBV20-1 and J is TRBJ1-3; D possibly corresponds to TRBD1 (5 bases). V lost 1 base, J lost 8 bases, and 15 bases lay in between. The CDR3 extends over 14 amino acids. The germline V gene has CDR1 DFQATT and CDR2 SNEGSKA (reference sequence). CDR3 coding DNA: TGCAGTGCTAGAGCTAGGCTCTCGGGGGACACCATATATTTT. Its translation: CSARARLSGDTIYF.

The chain is built from TRBV28 and TRBJ1-2, with D uncertain. CDR3 size: 14 residues. V gave up 5 bases and J gave up 4 bases, with 14 bases separating them. Germline-derived CDR1 and CDR2 are MDHEN and SYDVKM. CDR3 bases: TGTGCCAGCAGTCCCCCCCGCGGGTTCTATGGCTACACCTTC. This sequence encodes CASSPPRGFYGYTF.

This chain connects TRBV7-6 to TRBJ2-5; 14 bases are a match to TRBD2. This CDR3 contains 16 residues. With 5 bases clipped from V and 4 bases from J, the junction kept 6 bases outside the gene matches. Germline V lookup: CDR1 SGHVS, CDR2 FNYEAQ. In DNA, the CDR3 is TGTGCCAGCAGCCCCAGCGGACTAGCGGGAGGAGAGACCCAGTACTTC. This sequence encodes CASSPSGLAGGETQYF.

There are a few counts of this clonotype. This chain links TRBV6-5 with TRBJ2-3; TRBD2 aligns across 11 bases. V gave up 4 bases and J gave up 4 bases; unmatched junction bases: 4. The CDR3 loop spans 15 amino acids. Germline V CDR1 and CDR2: MNHEY, SVGAGI. The DNA for the CDR3 is TGTGCCAGCAGTTTTAGCGGGGGGGACCCAGATACGCAGTATTTT. As protein: CASSFSGGDPDTQYF.

This clonotype has more than one count but fewer than ten. The chain couples TRBV19 to TRBJ2-1, with 10 bases lining up with TRBD2. Losses at the gene ends were 6 bases for V and 0 bases for J; bases not matched to a gene: 8. The CDR3 has 17 amino acids. Germline V CDR1 and CDR2: LNHDA, SQIVND (reference sequence). The CDR3 loop is CASRGGASGSSYNEQFF. For the CDR3, the DNA is TGTGCCAGTAGGGGGGGCGCTAGCGGGAGCTCCTACAATGAGCAGTTCTTC.

V usage is TRBV30 and J usage is TRBJ2-6; 12 bases line up with TRBD2. The CDR3 totals 15 residues. Germline CDR1 GTSNPN, CDR2 SVGIG (reference sequence). J was trimmed by 3 bases and V by 4 bases; bases with no gene match: 1. The CDR3 loop is CAWTSGGGGANVLTF. As DNA, the CDR3 is TGTGCCTGGACTAGCGGGGGGGGTGGGGCCAACGTCCTGACTTTC.

The chain carries TRBV20-1 and TRBJ1-5; no clear D. Germline CDR1 DFQATT, CDR2 SNEGSKA (reference sequence). This CDR3 contains 14 residues. V lost 0 bases to trimming and J lost 7 bases, with 13 bases between them. Here the CDR3 reads CSAREGSRGQPQHF. The CDR3 region has the DNA TGCAGTGCTAGAGAGGGGTCGCGGGGACAGCCCCAGCATTTT.

This clonotype was observed a few times. V gene TRBV19 combines with J gene TRBJ2-3; D may correspond to TRBD1 or TRBD2 (5 bases each). V dropped 7 bases and J dropped 1 base, with 12 bases sitting between them. CDR3 size: 14 residues. Germline CDR1 and CDR2: LNHDA and SQIVND (reference sequence). This CDR3 reads CASTHGGGTDTQYF. The CDR3 DNA follows: TGTGCCAGTACCCATGGGGGTGGCACAGATACGCAGTATTTT.

This clonotype occurred a few times. The CDR3 region has the DNA TGTGCCAGCAGCTTCGGACAGGGCCCTGAAGCTTTCTTT. Its translation is CASSFGQGPEAFF. This rearrangement joins TRBV5-4 to TRBJ1-1; 8 bases match TRBD1. Germline V lookup: CDR1 SGHNT, CDR2 YYREEE (reference sequence). The CDR3 extends over 13 amino acids. The V segment lost 2 bases and the J segment 6 bases; nucleotides outside the gene matches: 3.

This clonotype appeared a few times. This chain joins TRBV19 and TRBJ1-5; 8 bases fit TRBD1. With V trimmed by 3 bases and J by 0 bases, 1 base remained unmatched. The germline V gene encodes CDR1 LNHDA and CDR2 SQIVND (reference sequence). This CDR3 is 15 amino acids long. The CDR3 region has the DNA TGTGCCAGTAGTATCGACAGGGGTAGCAATCAGCCCCAGCATTTT. This encodes CASSIDRGSNQPQHF.